The sequence of this TCR beta chain was determined in a study of cytomegalovirus exposure and HLA in healthy donors. The length of the CDR3 is 14 residues. The junction had 11 bases not matched to a gene; V was cut back by 8 bases and J by 5 bases. The germline V gene has CDR1 LGHNA and CDR2 YNFKEQ. With regard to this clone: Its antigen remains unidentified.

The study ran its PCR with 60 Vbeta and 13 Jbeta primers. TCRdb's table, derived via immunoSEQ multiplex PCR, lists solely in-frame clones and lacks some. Here the sample spans some 110,000 clones, 75% to 90% being singletons. Study-level points and caveats: Apparent HLA restriction characterized most CMV-associated TCR beta chains in a later analysis. Donors were assumed by presence/absence analyses to have roughly uniform sequencing depth.

This TCR derives from a man aged 25-45 years in good health and CMV-seropositive. The sequenced sample consisted of PBMCs. The chain uses TRBV4-2 and TRBJ2-5; 7 positions agree with TRBD2. The CDR3 protein is CASRSGGEDETQYF. CDR3 nucleotide sequence: TGTGCCAGCCGATCTGGGGGGGAGGACGAGACCCAGTACTTC.